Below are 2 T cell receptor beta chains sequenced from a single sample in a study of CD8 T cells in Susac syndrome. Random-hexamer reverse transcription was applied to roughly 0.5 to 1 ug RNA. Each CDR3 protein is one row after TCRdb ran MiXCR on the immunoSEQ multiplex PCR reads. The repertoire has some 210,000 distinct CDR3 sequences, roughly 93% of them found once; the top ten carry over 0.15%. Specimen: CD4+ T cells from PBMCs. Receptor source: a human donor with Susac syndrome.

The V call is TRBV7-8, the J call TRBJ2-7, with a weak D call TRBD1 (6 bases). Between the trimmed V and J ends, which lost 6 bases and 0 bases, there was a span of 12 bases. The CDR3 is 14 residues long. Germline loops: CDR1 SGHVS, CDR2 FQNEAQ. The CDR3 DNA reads TGTGCCAGCAGTTTGGACAGTACCTCCTACGAGCAGTACTTC. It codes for CASSLDSTSYEQYF.

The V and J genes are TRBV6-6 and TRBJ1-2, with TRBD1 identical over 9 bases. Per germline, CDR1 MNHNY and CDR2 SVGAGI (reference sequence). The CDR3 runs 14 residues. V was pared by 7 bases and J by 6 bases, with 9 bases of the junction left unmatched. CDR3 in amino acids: CASNPTGGRDGYTF. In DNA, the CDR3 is TGTGCCAGCAACCCAACAGGGGGCAGGGATGGCTACACCTTC.